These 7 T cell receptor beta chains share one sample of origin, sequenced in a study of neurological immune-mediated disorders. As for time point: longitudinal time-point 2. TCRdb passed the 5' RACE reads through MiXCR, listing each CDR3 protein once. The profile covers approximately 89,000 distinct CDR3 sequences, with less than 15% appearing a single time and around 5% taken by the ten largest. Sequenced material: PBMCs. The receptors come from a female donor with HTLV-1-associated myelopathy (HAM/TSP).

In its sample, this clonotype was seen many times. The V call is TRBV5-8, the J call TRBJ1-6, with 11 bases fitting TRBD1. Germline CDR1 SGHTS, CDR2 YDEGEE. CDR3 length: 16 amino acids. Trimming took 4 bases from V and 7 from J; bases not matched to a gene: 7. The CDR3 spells CASSNRDRGFNSPLHF. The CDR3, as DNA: TGTGCCAGCAGCAACCGGGACAGGGGGTTCAATTCACCCCTCCACTTT. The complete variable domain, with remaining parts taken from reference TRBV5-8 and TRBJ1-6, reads EAGVTQSPTHLIKTRGQQATLRCSPISGHTSVYWYQQALGLGLQFLLWYDEGEERNRGNFPPRFSGRQFPNYSSELNVNALELEDSALYLCASSNRDRGFNSPLHFGNGTRLTVT.

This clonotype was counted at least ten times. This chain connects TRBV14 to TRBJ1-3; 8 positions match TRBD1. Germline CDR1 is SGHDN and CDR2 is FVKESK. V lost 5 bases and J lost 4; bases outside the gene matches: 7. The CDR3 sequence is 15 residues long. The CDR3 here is CASSAGGGSGNTIYF. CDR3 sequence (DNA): TGTGCCAGCAGCGCAGGGGGCGGTTCGGGAAACACCATATATTTT.

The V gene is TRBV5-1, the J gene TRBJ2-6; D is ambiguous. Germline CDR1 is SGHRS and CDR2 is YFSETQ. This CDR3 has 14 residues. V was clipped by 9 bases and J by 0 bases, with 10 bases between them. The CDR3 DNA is TGCGCCACCGCGATTTACTCTGGGGCCAACGTCCTGACTTTC. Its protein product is CATAIYSGANVLTF.

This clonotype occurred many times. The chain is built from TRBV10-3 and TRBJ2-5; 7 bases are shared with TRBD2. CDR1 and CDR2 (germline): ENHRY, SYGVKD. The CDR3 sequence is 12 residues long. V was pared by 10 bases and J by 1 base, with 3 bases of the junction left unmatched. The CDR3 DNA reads TGTGCCACCGGGACTATCCAAGAGACCCAGTACTTC. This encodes CATGTIQETQYF.

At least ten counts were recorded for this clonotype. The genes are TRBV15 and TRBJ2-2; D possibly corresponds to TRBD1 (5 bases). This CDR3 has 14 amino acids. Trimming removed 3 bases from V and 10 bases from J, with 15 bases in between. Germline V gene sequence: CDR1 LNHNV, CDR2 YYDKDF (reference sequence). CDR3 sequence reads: CATSSTGAKAELFF. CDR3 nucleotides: TGTGCCACCAGCAGTACAGGAGCCAAGGCGGAGCTGTTTTTT.

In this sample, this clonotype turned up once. The CDR3 loop reads CSGKQGYEQYF. The CDR3 nucleotides are TGCAGCGGAAAACAGGGGTACGAGCAGTACTTC. This chain uses TRBV29-1 with TRBJ2-7, with 7 bases that match TRBD1. Trimming at V came to 7 bases and at J to 4 bases, leaving 4 bases not matched to a gene. The CDR3 consists of 11 residues. Per germline, CDR1 SQVTM and CDR2 ANQGSEA.

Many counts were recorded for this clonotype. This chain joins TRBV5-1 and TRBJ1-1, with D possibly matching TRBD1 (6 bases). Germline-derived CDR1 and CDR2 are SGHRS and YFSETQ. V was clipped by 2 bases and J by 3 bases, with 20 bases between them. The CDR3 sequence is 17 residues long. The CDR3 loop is CASSFGITGYSDTEAFF. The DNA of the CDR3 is TGCGCCAGCAGCTTTGGGATTACAGGGTATTCGGACACTGAAGCTTTCTTT.